This passage covers 11 T cell receptor beta chains from one sample sequenced in a study of T cell responses to AZD1222 COVID-19 vaccine. Produced via immunoSEQ multiplex PCR; TCRdb's table is partial and in-frame only. This table holds 150,000 or so clones, over 80% found once. The specimen comprised peripheral blood, sampled on day 0 of MenACWY control vaccination. Source of these receptors: an adult in good health.

This chain links TRBV19 with TRBJ1-6; a possible D gene is TRBD1 (5 bases). The germline CDR1 and CDR2 sequences are LNHDA and SQIVND (reference sequence). There are 15 residues in the CDR3. The ends were cut back, 1 base at V and 10 bases at J, with 14 bases in the middle. DNA for the CDR3: TGTGCCAGTAGTATAGTCGGGCAGGGAGGATCACCCCTCCACTTT. It is translated as CASSIVGQGGSPLHF.

A single count supports this clone. The chain joins TRBV15 to TRBJ1-2; 7 positions match TRBD1. V lost 5 bases, J lost 2 bases, and 2 bases stayed unmatched. This CDR3 has 13 residues. The germline V gene has CDR1 LNHNV and CDR2 YYDKDF (reference sequence). CDR3 region: CATSPGQNYGYTF. CDR3 DNA sequence: TGTGCCACCAGCCCGGGACAGAACTATGGCTACACCTTC.

V and J are TRBV7-2 and TRBJ2-2, with 9 bases aligning to TRBD1. V trimming: 5 bases; J trimming: 6 bases; junction bases outside the gene matches: 10. CDR1 and CDR2 (germline): SGHTA, FQGNSA. The CDR3 sequence is 16 residues long. CDR3 in DNA: TGTGCCAGCAGCCTTCGGACAGGGGATGTCGCCGGGGAGCTGTTTTTT. Translated: CASSLRTGDVAGELFF.

This clone was observed a few times. This sequence joins TRBV12-3 or TRBV12-4 and TRBJ1-1; no reliable D call. This CDR3 contains 13 residues. Trimming pared 10 bases from V and 7 bases from J, leaving 19 bases between. The CDR3: CATTSGGVGEAFF. CDR3 coding DNA: TGTGCCACAACCTCGGGCGGGGTTGGTGAAGCTTTCTTT.

The rearrangement uses TRBV6-6 and TRBJ2-7; D is perhaps TRBD1 (6 bases). CDR1 is MNHNY, CDR2 SVGAGI, per germline (reference sequence). This CDR3 is 14 amino acids long. Trimming took 6 bases from V and 4 from J, leaving 16 bases between them. The CDR3 here is CASRHKRDTYEQYF. In DNA form, the CDR3 reads TGTGCCAGCAGACATAAACGGGACACTTACGAGCAGTACTTC.

On this clone: Relative to the germline gene, one junction end is altered; a read error may explain this. The V call is TRBV27, the J call TRBJ2-1; 9 bases map to TRBD1. Germline V gives CDR1 MNHEY, CDR2 SMNVEV (reference sequence). The CDR3 length is 13 residues. The CDR3 DNA reads as TGTGCCAGCAGTTTAAAGTGGGACAGGGTGGCAGTCTTC. This translates into CASSLKWDRVAVF.

The chain is built from TRBV4-1 and TRBJ1-1, with TRBD1 identical over 8 bases. J lost 10 bases, V lost 4 bases, and 17 bases had no gene match. Germline V gene data show CDR1 as MGHRA and CDR2 as YSYEKL. The CDR3 covers 16 residues. The CDR3 coding sequence is TGCGCCAGCAGCCCACACGGCAAGGACAGGGAACGGAGAGCTTTCTTT. Amino acids: CASSPHGKDRERRAFF.

This clone came up once. V and J are TRBV4-1 and TRBJ1-1; 12 positions agree with TRBD1. The length of the CDR3 is 17 residues. Trimming removed 3 bases from V and 2 bases from J; junction bases left unmatched: 7. From germline, CDR1 is MGHRA and CDR2 YSYEKL. CDR3 sequence: CASSQRGTGGRNTEAFF. CDR3 nucleotide sequence: TGCGCCAGCAGCCAGAGGGGGACAGGGGGCCGAAACACTGAAGCTTTCTTT.

The rearrangement links TRBV24-1 to TRBJ2-2; no reliable D call. The ends were cut back, 0 bases at V and 5 bases at J, with 6 bases in the middle. Germline loops: CDR1 KGHDR, CDR2 SFDVKD. This CDR3 has 14 residues. The CDR3 protein is CATSDLWSTGELFF. As DNA, the CDR3 is TGTGCCACCAGTGATTTGTGGAGTACCGGGGAGCTGTTTTTT.

This chain links TRBV18 with TRBJ1-3, with D unclear. Germline CDR1 KGHSH, CDR2 LQKENI. Trimming cost V 7 bases and J 4 bases, with 5 bases left between them. This CDR3 has 11 residues. CDR3 residues: CASFGGNTIYF. CDR3 DNA: TGTGCCAGCTTTGGCGGAAACACCATATATTTT.

The V call is TRBV29-1, the J call TRBJ2-6; 14 nucleotides line up with TRBD2. Germline V gene data show CDR1 as SQVTM and CDR2 as ANQGSEA. This CDR3 comprises 20 residues. The V segment lost 4 bases and the J segment 3 bases; nucleotides outside the gene matches: 14. In nucleotides, the CDR3 is TGCAGCGTTGGAGCCCGCTGGACTAGCGGGAGGTGCTTTGGGGCCAACGTCCTGACTTTC. Protein product: CSVGARWTSGRCFGANVLTF.